The clone carrying this TCR beta chain was seen many times. The antigen remains undetermined. The data are from a study of post-analysis software for immune sequencing data. About the study: The disease courses covered relapsing-remitting, secondary progressive and progressive-relapsing multiple sclerosis. Points from the study as a whole: When the samples were clustered directly with F measure, those that had been prepared in the same batch showed strong co-clustering. Significantly decreased normalized Chao1 diversity was recorded for multiple sclerosis patients relative to controls.

Built from TCR beta cDNA, the libraries had unique molecular identifiers in them. One entry per CDR3 protein, called by TCRdb with MiXCR from the PCR reads. The sample shows roughly 730,000 distinct CDR3 sequences, 25% to 30% of them seen only once. The sequencing input was blood. This receptor was identified in a girl aged 10 to 17 with multiple sclerosis.

The CDR3 here is CSARGQGNQPQHF. As DNA, the CDR3 is TGCAGTGCTAGAGGACAGGGTAATCAGCCCCAGCATTTT. The chain uses TRBV20-1 and TRBJ1-5; 7 bases are shared with TRBD1. V was pared by 1 base and J by 4 bases, with 1 base of the junction left unmatched. Germline V gives CDR1 DFQATT, CDR2 SNEGSKA (reference sequence). The length of the CDR3 is 13 residues.